One sample yielded the 19 T cell receptor beta chains listed below, sequenced in a study of cytomegalovirus exposure and HLA in healthy donors. The PCR made use of 60 Vbeta and 13 Jbeta primers. Profiling relied on immunoSEQ multiplex PCR, and the TCRdb table lists in-frame clones only, not all of them. This table lists 45,000 to 60,000 clones. Sequences were obtained from PBMCs. The receptors originated from a male donor in good health and CMV-seronegative.

The V and J genes are TRBV6-5 and TRBJ1-1, with a tentative D call TRBD1 (5 bases). CDR1 and CDR2 from the germline V gene are MNHEY and SVGAGI. This CDR3 spans 14 amino acids. Trimming stripped 5 bases from V and 2 bases from J, with 12 bases between. CDR3 nucleotides: TGTGCCAGCAGTAGGGGACTGACAAACACTGAAGCTTTCTTT. Encoded protein: CASSRGLTNTEAFF.

The chain joins TRBV6-4 to TRBJ2-7, with 12 bases matching TRBD1. This CDR3 region has 18 residues. Germline V CDR1 and CDR2: MRHNA, SNTAGT. The ends lost 7 bases at V and 3 bases at J; junction bases unmatched: 16. CDR3 DNA: TGTGCCAGCACCGGGGGAGGGACAGGGGGCGCGTGGGGCTACGAGCAGTACTTC. Amino acid sequence: CASTGGGTGGAWGYEQYF.

This chain uses TRBV30 with TRBJ1-4; 9 nucleotides agree with TRBD1. V dropped 2 bases and J dropped 8; count of bases not matched to a gene: 6. This CDR3 comprises 14 residues. Looked up from germline, CDR1 is GTSNPN and CDR2 is SVGIG (reference sequence). CDR3 residues: CAWSSQGAGEKLFF. In DNA form, the CDR3 reads TGTGCCTGGAGTTCACAGGGGGCTGGCGAAAAACTGTTTTTT.

This chain links TRBV5-1 with TRBJ2-2, with 8 bases fitting TRBD2. The CDR3 is 20 amino acids. Germline CDR1 SGHRS, CDR2 YFSETQ. The V and J ends lost 4 bases and 0 bases, in that order; junction bases with no gene match: 17. CDR3 coding DNA: TGCGCCAGCAGCCCCCGGGGGCGGGGGGCTAGTCTTTCGAACACCGGGGAGCTGTTTTTT. Translated, it gives CASSPRGRGASLSNTGELFF.

The V call is TRBV28, the J call TRBJ2-3; TRBD2 matches at 9 bases. Germline CDR1 and CDR2: MDHEN and SYDVKM. V lost 5 bases and J lost 6; bases outside the gene matches: 12. This CDR3 has 16 amino acids. As DNA, the CDR3 is TGTGCCAGCAGTGAGGCGGGGGGGCGTAGTGTGGATACGCAGTATTTT. This sequence encodes CASSEAGGRSVDTQYF.

This chain joins TRBV5-1 and TRBJ2-5; TRBD2 is a possible D gene (5 bases). V lost 2 bases and J 0 bases, leaving 8 bases between the germline ends. This CDR3 has 14 amino acids. Germline V gene sequence: CDR1 SGHRS, CDR2 YFSETQ. The CDR3 spells CASSFAGNQETQYF. CDR3 bases: TGCGCCAGCAGCTTTGCGGGTAACCAAGAGACCCAGTACTTC.

As to this clone: The sample holds other DNA sequences that translate to the same CDR3. The rearrangement uses TRBV6-1 and TRBJ2-7; 7 nucleotides line up with TRBD2. The trim removed 4 bases at V and 1 base at J, leaving 7 bases unmatched. The CDR3 covers 15 residues. The germline V gene has CDR1 MNHNS and CDR2 SASEGT. DNA of the CDR3: TGTGCCAGCAGTGGACCCCGCGGGGGTTCCTACGAGCAGTACTTC. As protein: CASSGPRGGSYEQYF.

The rearrangement uses TRBV11-2 and TRBJ2-5, with TRBD1 matching over 10 bases. Germline CDR1 SGHAT, CDR2 FQNNGV. Trimming at V came to 6 bases and at J to 5 bases, leaving 0 bases not matched to a gene. CDR3 size: 12 residues. The CDR3 DNA reads as TGTGCCAGCAGGACAGGGGGCGAGACCCAGTACTTC. Its translation is CASRTGGETQYF. The full variable domain, its missing parts supplied by reference TRBV11-2 and TRBJ2-5, is EAGVAQSPRYKIIEKRQSVAFWCNPISGHATLYWYQQILGQGPKLLIQFQNNGVVDDSQLPKDRFSAERLKGVDSTLKIQPAKLEDSAVYLCASRTGGETQYFGPGTRLLVL.

The V and J genes are TRBV4-3 and TRBJ1-1, with D possibly being TRBD1 (6 bases). This CDR3 spans 18 amino acids. Between the trimmed V and J ends, which lost 0 bases and 1 base, there was a span of 18 bases. Germline CDR1 is LGHNA and CDR2 is YSLEER. CDR3 DNA sequence: TGCGCCAGCAGCCAAGATTCGTTGTGGCGGGGGGCGAACACTGAAGCTTTCTTT. Amino acids: CASSQDSLWRGANTEAFF.

The chain employs TRBV7-2 and TRBJ2-7; 10 nucleotides match TRBD1. V lost 6 bases, J lost 6 bases, and 11 bases stayed unmatched. The CDR3 has 15 residues. Germline CDR1 SGHTA, CDR2 FQGNSA. In DNA, the CDR3 is TGTGCCAGCAGAGAACCGGGACAGGGGCGCGGCGAGCAGTACTTC. It translates to CASREPGQGRGEQYF.

This sequence joins TRBV19 and TRBJ2-5, with TRBD2 identical over 14 bases. This CDR3 is 17 amino acids long. Unmatched junction bases numbered 10, after V lost 6 bases and J lost 4 bases. Per the germline V gene, CDR1 is LNHDA and CDR2 is SQIVND (reference sequence). CDR3 nucleotide sequence: TGTGCCAGTAGCCGCCCGGGACTAGCGGGAGTAGGAGAGACCCAGTACTTC. It yields the protein CASSRPGLAGVGETQYF.

This rearrangement joins TRBV19 to TRBJ2-3; D possibly corresponds to TRBD2 (6 bases). CDR1 is LNHDA, CDR2 SQIVND, per germline (reference sequence). The ends were cut back, 5 bases at V and 5 bases at J, with 8 bases in the middle. The length of the CDR3 is 12 residues. This CDR3 reads CASSCGEDTQYF. Here the CDR3 DNA reads TGTGCCAGTAGTTGCGGGGAAGATACGCAGTATTTT.

This chain links TRBV7-9 with TRBJ1-1; D is possibly TRBD1 (5 bases). The germline V and J ends were trimmed by 5 bases and 2 bases, with 15 bases remaining between them. The CDR3 loop spans 15 amino acids. The germline V gene encodes CDR1 SEHNR and CDR2 FQNEAQ (reference sequence). Here the CDR3 DNA reads TGTGCCAGCAGCCCCTGGGGAGGGGCAAACACTGAAGCTTTCTTT. Amino acids: CASSPWGGANTEAFF.

V and J are TRBV6-6 and TRBJ2-5, with TRBD2 as a possible D gene (6 bases). CDR3 length equals 14 residues. Trimming took 2 bases from V and 7 from J, leaving 14 bases between them. Germline CDR1 reads MNHNY; CDR2 reads SVGAGI (reference sequence). CDR3 DNA sequence: TGTGCCAGCAGTTACCCCACACGGGGAGGGACCCAGTACTTC. This translates into CASSYPTRGGTQYF.

V and J are TRBV10-3 and TRBJ2-3, with 9 bases fitting TRBD1. The length of the CDR3 is 14 residues. Trimming at V came to 6 bases and at J to 3 bases, leaving 4 bases not matched to a gene. CDR1 ENHRY and CDR2 SYGVKD come from the germline V gene. This chain's CDR3 is CAIRPTGGTDTQYF. The CDR3, as DNA: TGTGCCATCAGACCGACAGGGGGGACAGATACGCAGTATTTT.

On this clone: A junction boundary mismatches the germline segment, possibly from a read error. DNA for the CDR3: TGTGCCGGGAGTATTTCGTCTGGTAGAGTAGATAAGCAGTATTTT. Translating it yields CAGSISSGRVDKQYF. This chain joins TRBV30 and TRBJ2-3; the D gene is possibly TRBD2 (5 bases). CDR1 GTSNPN and CDR2 SVGIG come from the germline V gene (reference sequence). CDR3 length: 15 amino acids.

This chain links TRBV11-3 with TRBJ2-5; a weak D match, TRBD1 (5 bases). V shed 0 bases and J shed 3 bases, with 8 bases lying between them. Per the germline V gene, CDR1 is SGHNT and CDR2 is YENEEA. The CDR3 length is 14 residues. The CDR3 sequence: CASSLEGREETQYF. CDR3 in DNA: TGTGCCAGCAGCTTAGAGGGCAGGGAAGAGACCCAGTACTTC.

V usage is TRBV5-1 and J usage is TRBJ1-1; no clear D. Germline V gene sequence: CDR1 SGHRS, CDR2 YFSETQ. Trimming pared 2 bases from V and 0 bases from J, leaving 11 bases between. This CDR3 has 15 amino acids. The CDR3 DNA reads TGCGCCAGCAGCTTCCAGGCCGGCATGAACACTGAAGCTTTCTTT. Translated, it gives CASSFQAGMNTEAFF.

By frequency, this clone registers medium-sized. The rearrangement uses TRBV7-9 and TRBJ1-4, with 8 bases matching TRBD1. V lost 6 bases and J lost 5; bases outside the gene matches: 5. Germline lookup yields CDR1 SEHNR and CDR2 FQNEAQ (reference sequence). The CDR3 runs 14 residues. The CDR3 protein is CASRSYRGNEKLFF. For the CDR3, the DNA is TGTGCCAGCAGGTCTTACAGGGGGAATGAAAAACTGTTTTTT.